The present T cell receptor (beta chain) was sequenced within a study of T-cell reconstitution after alpha-beta-depleted transplantation in children. Unique molecular identifiers were incorporated into the prepared TCRbeta library. Using its own MiXCR run on the PCR reads, TCRdb lists one record per CDR3 protein. The sample comprises around 270,000 distinct CDR3 sequences, less than 9.5% of which are singletons, and 9.1% rests with the top ten. Study conclusions and caveats: The authors attributed T-cell counts and diversity one year after transplant mostly to newly produced T cells. It was reported that alpha-beta T cells came from several hundred expanded graft clones (about two months after transplant).

In this sample, this clonotype turned up a few times. Its matching antigen is unknown. The V gene's germline CDR1 is DFQATT and CDR2 SNEGSKA (reference sequence). CDR3 length: 13 amino acids. Deletions cut 6 bases from V and 7 bases from J, with 16 bases between. The gene calls are TRBV20-1 and TRBJ1-5; D uncertain. The sample here was peripheral blood, taken 360 days after TCRalphabeta/CD19-depleted stem cell transplant. The TCR sequence derives from a female patient aged 2-15 years who had a stem cell transplant for Fanconi anemia, so the T cells may come from the graft donor. CDR3 bases: TGCAGTGCCTCAGGTCCAAGTGGACAGCCCCAGCATTTT. Protein: CSASGPSGQPQHF.